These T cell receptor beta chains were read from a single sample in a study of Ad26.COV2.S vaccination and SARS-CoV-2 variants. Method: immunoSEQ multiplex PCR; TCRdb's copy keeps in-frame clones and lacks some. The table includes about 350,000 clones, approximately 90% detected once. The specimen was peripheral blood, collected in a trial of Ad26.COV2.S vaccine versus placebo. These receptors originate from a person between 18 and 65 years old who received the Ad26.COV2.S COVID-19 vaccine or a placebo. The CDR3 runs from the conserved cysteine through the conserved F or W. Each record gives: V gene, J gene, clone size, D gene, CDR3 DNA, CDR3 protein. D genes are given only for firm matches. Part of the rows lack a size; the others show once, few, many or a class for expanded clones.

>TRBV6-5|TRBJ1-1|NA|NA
TGTGCCAGCAGTTCTACCTATCACACTGAAGCTTTCTTT
CASSSTYHTEAFF
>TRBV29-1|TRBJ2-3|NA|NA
TGCAGCGTTGAAGTGCGCACAGATACGCAGTATTTT
CSVEVRTDTQYF
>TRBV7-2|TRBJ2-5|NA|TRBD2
TGTGCCAGCAGCTTCCTACGGACTAGCGTGGAGACCCAGTACTTC
CASSFLRTSVETQYF
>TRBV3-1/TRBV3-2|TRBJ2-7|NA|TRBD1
TGTGCCAGCAGCCAAGCGGGACAGTCCTACGAGCAGTACTTC
CASSQAGQSYEQYF
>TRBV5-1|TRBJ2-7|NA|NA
TGCGCCAGCAGCTTGGCGGCGGGGACGGACGAGCAGTACTTC
CASSLAAGTDEQYF
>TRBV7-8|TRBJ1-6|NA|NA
TGTGCCAGCAGCTTAGCGAGCGGGGGCAGAGGTTCACCCCTCCACTTT
CASSLASGGRGSPLHF
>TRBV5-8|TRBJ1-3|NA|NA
TGTGCCAGCAGCCTGGGAATTTCTGGAAACACCATATATTTT
CASSLGISGNTIYF
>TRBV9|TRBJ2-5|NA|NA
TGTGCCAGCAGCGTAGCCGAGACGGGGAGGGAGACCCAGTACTTC
CASSVAETGRETQYF
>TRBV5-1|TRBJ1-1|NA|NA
TGCGCCAGCACCAACTCCCGGGACGCCGGGGGCACTGAAGCTTTCTTT
CASTNSRDAGGTEAFF
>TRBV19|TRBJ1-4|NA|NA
TGTGCCAGTAGGGAGTTCCCAACTAATGAAAAACTGTTTTTT
CASREFPTNEKLFF
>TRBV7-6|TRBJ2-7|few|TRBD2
TGTGCCAGCAGCCGAGAAGGCGGGAGGAATATCCACGAGCAGTACTTC
CASSREGGRNIHEQYF
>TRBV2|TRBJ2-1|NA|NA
TGTGCCAGCAGGACAACCCAGACCCGTGAGCAGTTCTTC
CASRTTQTREQFF
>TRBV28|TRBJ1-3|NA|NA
TGTGCCAGCAGTTTTCAACTTACAGGTGGAAACACCATATATTTT
CASSFQLTGGNTIYF
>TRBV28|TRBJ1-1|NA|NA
TGTGCCAGCAGTTTATTGGAGGGAGGTTGGACTGAAGCTTTCTTT
CASSLLEGGWTEAFF
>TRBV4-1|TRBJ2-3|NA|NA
TGCGCCAGCAGCCAAGATGGGACGCGCACAGATACGCAGTATTTT
CASSQDGTRTDTQYF
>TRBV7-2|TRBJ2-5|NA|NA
TGTGCCAGCAGCTTTGGGCAGCCAATCGAGACCCAGTACTTC
CASSFGQPIETQYF
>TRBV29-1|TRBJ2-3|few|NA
TGCAGCGTTTGGGGCAGGGTAGGAACAGATACGCAGTATTTT
CSVWGRVGTDTQYF
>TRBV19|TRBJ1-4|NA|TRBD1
TGTGCCAGTAGCCGGACAGGGGTCGGGGAAAAACTGTTTTTT
CASSRTGVGEKLFF
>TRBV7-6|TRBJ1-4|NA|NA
TGTGCCAGCAGCTTAGTAAGCAGCGGCGAAAAACTGTTTTTT
CASSLVSSGEKLFF
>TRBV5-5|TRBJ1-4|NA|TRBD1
TGTGCCAGCAGCTTGCGGCCCCGTCCAGGGGGAGTTAATGAAAAACTGTTTTTT
CASSLRPRPGGVNEKLFF
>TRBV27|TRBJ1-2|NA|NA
TGTGCCAGCAGTTTGCGGGGAGGGGGTATCTATGGCTACACCTTC
CASSLRGGGIYGYTF
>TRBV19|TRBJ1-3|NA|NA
TGTGCCAGTAGTATAGTTCTCGGCTCTGGAAACACCATATATTTT
CASSIVLGSGNTIYF
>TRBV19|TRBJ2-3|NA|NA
TGTGCCAGTAGTATTACCGGGAGCCCCACAGATACGCAGTATTTT
CASSITGSPTDTQYF
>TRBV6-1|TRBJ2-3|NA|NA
TGTGCCAGCAGTGAAGCCAGGATTCTTGGGAGCACAGATACGCAGTATTTT
CASSEARILGSTDTQYF
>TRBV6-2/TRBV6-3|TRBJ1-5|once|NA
TGTGCCAGCAGCTCGGACAGTTTGTGGCCCCAGCATTTT
CASSSDSLWPQHF
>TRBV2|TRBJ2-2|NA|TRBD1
TGTGCCAGCAGTTCCCTTACCGGGACAGGGGCCACGAACACCGGGGAGCTGTTTTTT
CASSSLTGTGATNTGELFF
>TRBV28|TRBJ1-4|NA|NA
TGTGCCAGCAGTTTCTCGAAAAGGGGGATATCTAATGAAAAACTGTTTTTT
CASSFSKRGISNEKLFF
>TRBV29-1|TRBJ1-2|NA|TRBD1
TGCAGCGTTGAAGAGATGGACAGGGGGCTAGGAGGCTACACCTTC
CSVEEMDRGLGGYTF
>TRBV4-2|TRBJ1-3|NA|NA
TGTGCCAGCAGCCAAAGACAGATAACGGACGGAAACACCATATATTTT
CASSQRQITDGNTIYF
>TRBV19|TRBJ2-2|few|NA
TGTGCCAGTAGTATGAGTAGGACTGTGGGGGAGCTGTTTTTT
CASSMSRTVGELFF
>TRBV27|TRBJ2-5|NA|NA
TGTGCCAGCAGTTTTACCAGGGCTTTCGAGACCCAGTACTTC
CASSFTRAFETQYF
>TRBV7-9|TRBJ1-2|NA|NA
TGTGCCACGAGCACGGGAACTATTAACTATGGCTACACCTTC
CATSTGTINYGYTF
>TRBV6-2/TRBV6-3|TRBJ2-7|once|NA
TGTGCCAGCAGTTACGGACCTACCTACGAGCAGTACTTC
CASSYGPTYEQYF
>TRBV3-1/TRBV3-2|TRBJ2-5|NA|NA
TGTGCCAGCAGCCAATCAACGGGGAGCGGGGAGACCCAGTACTTC
CASSQSTGSGETQYF
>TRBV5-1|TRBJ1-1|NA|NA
TGCGCCAGCAGCTTGGCTCCCAGGGGAAACACTGAAGCTTTCTTT
CASSLAPRGNTEAFF
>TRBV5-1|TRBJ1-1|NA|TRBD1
TGCGCCAGCAGCTTGGAACCGGGACAGGGCAGGACTGAAGCTTTCTTT
CASSLEPGQGRTEAFF
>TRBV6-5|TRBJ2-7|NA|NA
TGTGCCAGCAGTCCCGGGACGGATACCTACGAGCAGTACTTC
CASSPGTDTYEQYF
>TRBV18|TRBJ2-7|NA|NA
TGTGCCAGCTCAGCAGGGGAGAGGTCCTACGAGCAGTACTTC
CASSAGERSYEQYF
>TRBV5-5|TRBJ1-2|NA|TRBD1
TGTGCCAGCAGCAATCTGGGACAGGGTCCCTATGGCTACACCTTC
CASSNLGQGPYGYTF
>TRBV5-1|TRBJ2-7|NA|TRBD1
TGCGCCAGCAGCTTGGGGGGACAGGGGACCTACGAGCAGTACTTC
CASSLGGQGTYEQYF
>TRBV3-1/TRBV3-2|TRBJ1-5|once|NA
TGTGCCAGCAGCAACCGGGAGGGGTTAGGCCCCCAGCCCCAGCATTTT
CASSNREGLGPQPQHF
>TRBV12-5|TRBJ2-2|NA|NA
TGTGCTAGCTGTCCCGGGACGAACACCGGGGAGCTGTTTTTT
CASCPGTNTGELFF
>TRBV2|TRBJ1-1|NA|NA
TGTGCCAGCAGTGAAGCGCTGGGGGGGAACACTGAAGCTTTCTTT
CASSEALGGNTEAFF